These 8 T cell receptor beta chains originate from one sample sequenced in a study of human T cells and chemical hapten exposure. Time point indicated: pre-sensitization, week 0. Specified treatment: therapeutic diphenylcyclopropenone sensitization with weekly scalp DPC. TCRdb reprocessed the RACE reads with MiXCR, giving one entry per CDR3 protein. The sample includes 80,000 to 100,000 distinct CDR3 sequences, around 9.6% seen only once; the top ten take less than 4.5%. The sequenced sample was whole blood, obtained in connection with sensitization to the hapten diphenylcyclopropenone (DPC). The source of these receptors is a middle-aged woman with alopecia areata. Some clones in this sample may be carry-over from other donors' samples.

In its sample, this clonotype was seen a few times. The genes are TRBV7-2 and TRBJ2-5, with 7 positions matching TRBD1. V was pared by 3 bases and J by 2 bases, with 3 bases of the junction left unmatched. The CDR3 totals 14 residues. Germline V CDR1 and CDR2: SGHTA, FQGNSA. DNA for the CDR3: TGTGCCAGCAGCTTCCAGACAGGGCAAGAGACCCAGTACTTC. Its translation is CASSFQTGQETQYF.

This rearrangement joins TRBV7-9 to TRBJ2-7, with 9 positions matching TRBD1. Trimming at V came to 4 bases and at J to 2 bases, leaving 3 bases not matched to a gene. Germline V gene sequence: CDR1 SEHNR, CDR2 FQNEAQ (reference sequence). The CDR3 runs to 14 residues. The CDR3 is CASSSDRGTYEQYF. Here the CDR3 DNA reads TGTGCCAGCAGCTCGGACAGGGGTACCTACGAGCAGTACTTC. Full variable domain (rest looked up from reference TRBV7-9 and TRBJ2-7): DTGVSQNPRHKITKRGQNVTFRCDPISEHNRLYWYRQTLGQGPEFLTYFQNEAQLEKSRLLSDRFSAERPKGSFSTLEIQRTEQGDSAMYLCASSSDRGTYEQYFGPGTRLTVT.

Ten or more counts support this clonotype. V usage is TRBV7-2 and J usage is TRBJ1-1, with no clear D. Trimming stripped 5 bases from V and 1 base from J, with 11 bases between. Germline CDR1 is SGHTA and CDR2 is FQGNSA. CDR3 length equals 14 residues. CDR3 amino acids: CASSLRQQNTEAFF. The CDR3 DNA follows: TGTGCCAGCAGCCTGAGACAACAGAACACTGAAGCTTTCTTT.

The chain joins TRBV7-9 to TRBJ1-2; the match to TRBD1 covers 7 bases. The CDR3 runs to 15 residues. Trimming took 4 bases from V and 4 from J; bases not matched to a gene: 9. Germline lookup yields CDR1 SEHNR and CDR2 FQNEAQ (reference sequence). The CDR3 is CASSSDRARGYGYTF. In nucleotides, the CDR3 is TGTGCCAGCAGCTCAGACAGGGCACGGGGCTATGGCTACACCTTC.

In its sample, this clonotype was seen a few times. V usage is TRBV5-4 and J usage is TRBJ2-7; 8 positions match TRBD2. CDR3 length equals 14 residues. The germline gives CDR1 SGHNT, CDR2 YYREEE (reference sequence). The junction had 5 bases not matched to a gene; V was cut back by 1 base and J by 5 bases. The CDR3 loop is CASSLTGGLNEQYF. The CDR3 DNA sequence: TGTGCCAGCAGCTTGACGGGGGGGTTGAACGAGCAGTACTTC.

This clonotype came up many times. The V call is TRBV24-1, the J call TRBJ2-5, with TRBD2 matching over 8 bases. CDR1 and CDR2 (germline): KGHDR, SFDVKD. Unmatched junction bases numbered 9, after V lost 6 bases and J lost 7 bases. CDR3 length: 14 residues. The CDR3 DNA is TGTGCCACCAGTCCAGCGGGGGCTCGGCCGACCCAGTACTTC. Its protein is CATSPAGARPTQYF.

The chain uses TRBV20-1 and TRBJ1-1; perhaps TRBD1 as D (5 bases). Germline V CDR1 and CDR2: DFQATT, SNEGSKA (reference sequence). This CDR3 has 13 residues. Between the trimmed V and J ends, which lost 5 bases and 4 bases, there was a span of 14 bases. The CDR3 bases are TGCAGTGCTCGGGGATCGGGGGGCACTGAAGCTTTCTTT. Its translation is CSARGSGGTEAFF.

J is TRBJ2-4 and V is TRBV6-1, with D possibly TRBD2 on 5 matching bases. The V gene's germline CDR1 is MNHNS and CDR2 SASEGT. Trimming pared 7 bases from V and 8 bases from J, leaving 9 bases between. The CDR3 consists of 11 residues. The CDR3 loop reads CASTAGDIQYF. The CDR3 nucleotides read TGTGCCAGCACCGCCGGGGACATTCAGTACTTC.